The 29 T cell receptor beta chains below come from one sample, sequenced in a study of cytomegalovirus exposure and HLA in healthy donors listed by TCRdb under 2017. The library was obtained by the immunoSEQ multiplex PCR assay. A mixture of 60 forward primers for TCR Vbeta segments and 13 reverse primers for TCR Jbeta segments was used in the multiplex PCR. The source is immuneACCESS, and TCRdb retained only in-frame sequences with V and J called. Part of the clones is not carried over; for the studies checked, unresolved V genes explain less than half of this, and the remainder is unexplained. The sample table lists under 150,000 clones, 8% to 10% of them with a count of one. The ten largest clones take up approximately 3% of the sample. The sequenced material came from PBMCs. The receptors come from a man younger than 40 in good health and CMV-seronegative.

This clone turned up a few times. The chain employs TRBV28 and TRBJ2-7, with D possibly TRBD1 on 7 matching bases. The CDR3 runs 16 residues. CDR1 and CDR2 (germline): MDHEN, SYDVKM. Deletions cut 6 bases from V and 1 base from J, with 19 bases between. The CDR3 bases are TGTGCCAGCAGCCCTCCGAGGCAGGGGGGTTCCTACGAGCAGTACTTC. It translates to CASSPPRQGGSYEQYF.

The rearrangement joins TRBV4-1 to TRBJ2-5, with 10 bases that match TRBD2. The J call could be wrong; TRBJ2-7 is a better fit for the DNA end. The CDR3 is 19 amino acids. From germline, CDR1 is MGHRA and CDR2 YSYEKL. CDR3 sequence (DNA): TGCGCCAGCAGCCAAGATCCCGCTAGCGGGGGCCGACTCTCCTACGAGCAGTACTTC. This gives the protein CASSQDPASGGRLSYEQYF.

The chain couples TRBV5-1 to TRBJ2-5; possibly TRBD1 for D (5 bases). The DNA end favors TRBJ2-7, so the J call may be wrong. Germline CDR1 and CDR2: SGHRS and YFSETQ. The CDR3 loop spans 13 amino acids. The CDR3 region is CASSRQGSYEQYF. In DNA form, the CDR3 reads TGCGCCAGCAGCCGGCAGGGATCCTACGAGCAGTACTTC.

This clone was counted between two and nine times. The chain is built from TRBV7-3 and TRBJ2-1; TRBD2 is a possible D gene (5 bases). Trimming stripped 1 base from V and 0 bases from J, with 10 bases between. This CDR3 is 16 amino acids long. Germline CDR1 and CDR2: SGHTA and FQGTGA. The CDR3 loop is CASSLRQAASYNEQFF. DNA for the CDR3: TGTGCCAGCAGCTTAAGACAAGCGGCCTCCTACAATGAGCAGTTCTTC.

This clone was detected a few times. CDR3 in DNA: TGCGCCAGCAGCCGACTAAGGGTCGGGACTAAAGAGACCCAGTACTTC. It specifies CASSRLRVGTKETQYF. The J gene is TRBJ2-5, the V gene TRBV4-1; 7 nucleotides align to TRBD2. The CDR3 spans 16 residues. The V and J ends lost 4 bases and 3 bases, in that order; junction bases with no gene match: 11. CDR1 is MGHRA, CDR2 YSYEKL, per germline.

This chain uses TRBV4-1 with TRBJ2-7, with D possibly being TRBD2 (7 bases). Trimming took off 5 bases at V and 7 bases at J, with 21 bases between the two ends. The CDR3 covers 15 residues. Germline CDR1 reads MGHRA; CDR2 reads YSYEKL. As DNA, the CDR3 is TGCGCCAGCAGCAGATCCCATGAGGGGGGGAGTGAGCAGTACTTC. This translates into CASSRSHEGGSEQYF.

For the CDR3, the DNA is TGCGCCAGCCGCTCAAGGGACAGCCGCCCGGACCAAGAGACCCAGTACTTC. It encodes CASRSRDSRPDQETQYF. The J gene is TRBJ2-5, the V gene TRBV5-1, with TRBD1 matching 7 bases. The junction had 15 bases not matched to a gene; V was cut back by 7 bases and J by 0 bases. CDR3 size: 17 residues. Germline-derived CDR1 and CDR2 are SGHRS and YFSETQ.

This clone was detected a few times. The chain combines TRBV2 with TRBJ2-7, with TRBD1 matching 10 bases. Trimming took 5 bases from V and 7 from J; bases not matched to a gene: 11. The germline CDR1 and CDR2 sequences are SNHLY and FYNNEI. This CDR3 contains 15 residues. The CDR3 region is CASSLGTGDATEQYF. The CDR3 coding sequence is TGTGCCAGCAGTTTAGGGACAGGGGATGCGACAGAGCAGTACTTC.

This clone was detected a few times. The V call is TRBV6-6, the J call TRBJ1-2; tentatively, D is TRBD1 (6 bases). The germline V gene has CDR1 MNHNY and CDR2 SVGAGI (reference sequence). Trimming cost V 6 bases and J 4 bases, with 12 bases left between them. CDR3 length: 13 amino acids. CDR3 loop: CASSKTGFYGYTF. The CDR3 bases are TGTGCCAGCAGCAAGACAGGCTTCTATGGCTACACCTTC.

This clone was counted between two and nine times. This chain connects TRBV25-1 to TRBJ2-5, with TRBD1 identical over 7 bases. J gave up 5 bases and V 6 bases, and 12 bases lay outside the gene matches. This CDR3 has 15 residues. Germline V lookup: CDR1 MGHDK, CDR2 SYGVNS. The DNA for the CDR3 is TGTGCCAGCAGCTACGGCGAGGGGGCATGGGAGACCCAGTACTTC. This gives the protein CASSYGEGAWETQYF.

The chain is built from TRBV28 and TRBJ1-4; a possible D gene is TRBD1 (5 bases). The length of the CDR3 is 16 residues. The V gene lost 4 bases and the J gene lost 7 bases, with 19 bases spanning the gap. Germline V lookup: CDR1 MDHEN, CDR2 SYDVKM. The CDR3 nucleotides are TGTGCCAGCAGTTCCTTCGCCCCGGGCGGGGGTGAAAAACTGTTTTTT. Encoded protein: CASSSFAPGGGEKLFF.

The table lists this clone with a few counts. The chain recombines TRBV4-2 with TRBJ2-1; 11 bases map to TRBD2. CDR1 and CDR2 from the germline V gene are LGHNA and YNFKEQ. J was trimmed by 3 bases and V by 1 base; bases with no gene match: 2. This CDR3 has 16 residues. The CDR3 DNA reads TGTGCCAGCAGCCAAGTAACTAGCGGGGGCTACAATGAGCAGTTCTTC. This translates into CASSQVTSGGYNEQFF.

The V and J genes are TRBV6-1 and TRBJ1-4, with D perhaps TRBD1 (5 bases). Per the germline V gene, CDR1 is MNHNS and CDR2 is SASEGT. CDR3 length equals 15 residues. Between the trimmed V and J ends, which lost 3 bases and 1 base, there was a span of 9 bases. Here the CDR3 DNA reads TGTGCCAGCAGTGAGTACACAGGAACTAATGAAAAACTGTTTTTT. It encodes CASSEYTGTNEKLFF.

This clone was seen a few times. The gene calls are TRBV19 and TRBJ2-7, with D possibly being TRBD1 (6 bases). The V gene's germline CDR1 is LNHDA and CDR2 SQIVND (reference sequence). With 5 bases removed from V and 4 bases from J, the gap between germline ends came to 18 bases. The CDR3 sequence is 15 residues long. The CDR3 DNA reads TGTGCCAGTAGTTCCCGGGACACGCTATTGTACGAGCAGTACTTC. This codes for CASSSRDTLLYEQYF.

The V gene is TRBV4-3, the J gene TRBJ1-2, with unresolved D. The V gene lost 1 base and the J gene lost 4 bases, with 16 bases spanning the gap. CDR3 length: 16 amino acids. Germline V gives CDR1 LGHNA, CDR2 YSLEER. Here the CDR3 DNA reads TGCGCCAGCAGCCAAGTGTCCGCGACCAGGTTCTATGGCTACACCTTC. Translated, it gives CASSQVSATRFYGYTF.

The chain links TRBV6-5 to TRBJ2-1; TRBD2 aligns across 7 bases. The CDR3 totals 15 residues. Germline values: CDR1 MNHEY, CDR2 SVGAGI. Trimming at V came to 5 bases and at J to 0 bases, leaving 4 bases not matched to a gene. CDR3 in DNA: TGTGCCAGCAGTACGCGGGGGAGCTCCTACAATGAGCAGTTCTTC. Its protein product is CASSTRGSSYNEQFF.

This clone was counted only a few times. The gene calls are TRBV9 and TRBJ2-7; 9 positions agree with TRBD2. Per germline, CDR1 SGDLS and CDR2 YYNGEE. After removal of 2 bases from V and 0 bases from J, the junction contained 3 bases not matched to a gene. This CDR3 comprises 15 residues. The CDR3: CASSVSSGSSYEQYF. CDR3 bases: TGTGCCAGCAGCGTCAGTAGCGGGAGCTCCTACGAGCAGTACTTC.

In its sample, this clone was seen a few times. The chain combines TRBV11-2 with TRBJ2-7; D gene ambiguous. Germline loops: CDR1 SGHAT, CDR2 FQNNGV. Trimming cost V 7 bases and J 0 bases, with 7 bases left between them. The CDR3 spans 12 residues. CDR3 sequence reads: CASKEDSYEQYF. The CDR3 nucleotides are TGTGCCAGCAAAGAGGACTCCTACGAGCAGTACTTC.

A few counts support this clone. This sample also contains other DNA sequences that code for the same CDR3. The chain joins TRBV6-6 to TRBJ2-7; a possible D gene is TRBD1 (5 bases). V lost 2 bases and J 5 bases, leaving 16 bases between the germline ends. Germline V CDR1 and CDR2: MNHNY, SVGAGI (reference sequence). This CDR3 comprises 15 residues. CDR3 sequence reads: CASSYAPGPRHEQYF. In DNA form, the CDR3 reads TGTGCCAGCAGTTACGCGCCAGGGCCTAGGCACGAGCAGTACTTC.

This clone occurred a few times. The chain uses TRBV7-9 and TRBJ2-5; weak D call: TRBD2 (5 bases). The germline V and J ends were trimmed by 5 bases and 2 bases, with 15 bases remaining between them. The CDR3 has 15 residues. The germline gives CDR1 SEHNR, CDR2 FQNEAQ (reference sequence). The CDR3 spells CASSPAGRVQETQYF. The CDR3 DNA reads TGTGCCAGCAGCCCCGCCGGGCGGGTACAAGAGACCCAGTACTTC.

The chain is built from TRBV11-2 and TRBJ1-1, with unresolved D. V shed 3 bases and J shed 0 bases, with 8 bases lying between them. Looked up from germline, CDR1 is SGHAT and CDR2 is FQNNGV. The CDR3 totals 14 residues. The CDR3 DNA is TGTGCCAGCAGCTTTGCGGCAGTGAACACTGAAGCTTTCTTT. Translation: CASSFAAVNTEAFF.

The chain carries TRBV11-3 and TRBJ2-1; the D gene is possibly TRBD2 (6 bases). This CDR3 region has 13 residues. V shed 5 bases and J shed 6 bases, with 11 bases lying between them. In germline, CDR1 is SGHNT, CDR2 YENEEA. The DNA for the CDR3 is TGTGCCAGCAGCCTTACTAGCCCCAATGAGCAGTTCTTC. It codes for CASSLTSPNEQFF.

This clone came up a few times. CDR3 DNA: TGTGCCAGCCGGGACAGGGGGACCTACGAGCAGTACTTC. The encoded protein is CASRDRGTYEQYF. The rearrangement links TRBV11-3 to TRBJ2-7, with 11 positions matching TRBD1. Unmatched junction bases numbered 2, after V lost 8 bases and J lost 2 bases. The CDR3 is 13 amino acids. Germline CDR1 SGHNT, CDR2 YENEEA. Full variable domain (outside the CDR3, taken from reference TRBV11-3 and TRBJ2-7): EAGVVQSPRYKIIEKKQPVAFWCNPISGHNTLYWYLQNLGQGPELLIRYENEEAVDDSQLPKDRFSAERLKGVDSTLKIQPAELGDSAVYLCASRDRGTYEQYFGPGTRLTVT.

Only a few counts were recorded for this clone. J is TRBJ1-1 and V is TRBV28; a weak D match, TRBD1 (5 bases). V was pared by 7 bases and J by 7 bases, with 22 bases between. The germline gives CDR1 MDHEN, CDR2 SYDVKM. The CDR3 runs to 15 residues. The CDR3 bases are TGTGCCAGCACCACTCGCGCCTGGACAACCTTTGAAGCTTTCTTT. Translation gives CASTTRAWTTFEAFF.

The chain is built from TRBV5-4 and TRBJ2-7, with D possibly TRBD1 on 6 matching bases. CDR1 and CDR2 from the germline V gene are SGHNT and YYREEE (reference sequence). Trimming left V 4 bases short and J 0 bases short, with 20 bases between. CDR3 length: 17 amino acids. The CDR3 nucleotides are TGTGCCAGCAGCCCCCAAACCGGGACACGCAGCTCCTACGAGCAGTACTTC. Its protein product is CASSPQTGTRSSYEQYF.

The chain carries TRBV9 and TRBJ2-1; 9 positions match TRBD2. The CDR3 runs 15 residues. Losses at the gene ends were 3 bases for V and 9 bases for J; bases not matched to a gene: 10. Germline assignment: CDR1 SGDLS and CDR2 YYNGEE. This CDR3 reads CASSAVAGGYVEQFF. Here the CDR3 DNA reads TGTGCCAGCAGCGCGGTTGCGGGAGGGTACGTTGAGCAGTTCTTC.

A few counts support this clone. The V gene is TRBV7-2, the J gene TRBJ1-1; D ambiguous. The CDR3 length is 14 residues. The germline V gene encodes CDR1 SGHTA and CDR2 FQGNSA. V lost 2 bases and J lost 4, with 11 bases in between. DNA for the CDR3: TGTGCCAGCAGCTTAATGGAGGGTTTCACTGAAGCTTTCTTT. Translating it yields CASSLMEGFTEAFF.

The chain combines TRBV7-2 with TRBJ1-5; D uncertain. V was trimmed by 1 base and J by 0 bases, leaving 7 bases between them. Looked up from germline, CDR1 is SGHTA and CDR2 is FQGNSA. The CDR3 spans 15 residues. Here the CDR3 reads CASSLDGYSNQPQHF. CDR3 coding DNA: TGTGCCAGCAGCTTAGACGGTTATAGCAATCAGCCCCAGCATTTT.

The gene calls are TRBV20-1 and TRBJ2-7; D uncertain. The CDR3 has 10 amino acids. Germline V lookup: CDR1 DFQATT, CDR2 SNEGSKA (reference sequence). Trimming stripped 1 base from V and 7 bases from J, with 5 bases between. CDR3 DNA sequence: TGCAGTGCTAGAGCGGGTGAGCAGTACTTC. As protein: CSARAGEQYF.